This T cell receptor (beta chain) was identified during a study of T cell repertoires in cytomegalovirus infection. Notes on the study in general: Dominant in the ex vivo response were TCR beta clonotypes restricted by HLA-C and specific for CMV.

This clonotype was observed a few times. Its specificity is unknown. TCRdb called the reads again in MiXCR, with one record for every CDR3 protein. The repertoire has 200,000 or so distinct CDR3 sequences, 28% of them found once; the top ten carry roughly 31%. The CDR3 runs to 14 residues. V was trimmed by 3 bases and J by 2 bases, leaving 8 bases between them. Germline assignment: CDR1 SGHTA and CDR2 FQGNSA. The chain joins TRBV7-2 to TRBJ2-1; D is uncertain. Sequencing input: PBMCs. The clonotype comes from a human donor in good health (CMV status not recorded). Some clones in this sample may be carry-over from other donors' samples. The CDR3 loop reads CASSLPGTYNEQFF. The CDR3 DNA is TGTGCCAGCAGCTTGCCTGGGACCTACAATGAGCAGTTCTTC.